This entry lists 3 T cell receptor beta chains sequenced from one sample in a study of identical twins. TCRdb fed the 5' RACE reads into MiXCR, producing one record per CDR3 protein. The profile covers hundreds of thousands of distinct CDR3 sequences, with about 9.4% appearing a single time and 0.98% taken by the ten largest. These same data were also listed under a study on yellow fever vaccine responses in identical twins.

Sequenced material: PBMCs. The receptor set was obtained from a woman aged 18-29 years in good health.

Only a few counts were recorded for this clonotype. The chain combines TRBV7-9 with TRBJ2-2, with D unclear. The CDR3 length is 17 residues. V was shortened by 4 bases and J by 4 bases, with 19 bases between the two germline ends. The germline V gene has CDR1 SEHNR and CDR2 FQNEAQ (reference sequence). The CDR3 sequence: CASSYRSGASGTGELFF. The CDR3 region has the DNA TGTGCCAGCAGCTACCGCTCAGGAGCCTCGGGCACCGGGGAGCTGTTTTTT.

The sample holds many counts of this clonotype. The junction differs from germline at one of its ends, possibly a read error. V and J are TRBV5-6 and TRBJ2-7; D remains unclear. The germline V gene encodes CDR1 SGHDT and CDR2 YYEEEE. This CDR3 has 14 amino acids. CDR3 residues: CASSLARSSNEQYF. In nucleotides, the CDR3 is TGTGCCAGCAGCTTGGCCAGATCCTCCAACGAGCAGTACTTC.

Concerning this clonotype itself: This could be a read error, since a much larger clone is one nucleotide away. Written as DNA, the CDR3 is TGCAGCGTTGAAAGGGGCACCGGGGAGCTGTTTTTT. Protein: CSVERGTGELFF. V and J are TRBV29-1 and TRBJ2-2; D perhaps matches TRBD1 (5 bases). This CDR3 is 12 amino acids long. Per the germline V gene, CDR1 is SQVTM and CDR2 is ANQGSEA. Trimming left V 2 bases short and J 4 bases short, with 5 bases between.